This T cell receptor beta chain was found in a study of shared clonotypes between healthy human individuals. V was pared by 4 bases and J by 4 bases, with 14 bases between. CDR1 GTSNPN and CDR2 SVGIG come from the germline V gene (reference sequence). This CDR3 is built from 13 residues. Using immunoSEQ multiplex PCR, the repertoire was profiled, and TCRdb retains in-frame clones only, with some absent. The sample lists 150,000 to 200,000 clones; 90% to 95% were seen once. The sample was naive CD4+ T cells sorted from blood. Sample subset: CD45RA+ positively selected. The sequence was collected from a woman in her twenties or thirties in good health. This chain uses TRBV30 with TRBJ2-7; D might be TRBD1 (6 bases). The CDR3 spells CAWTGDKLYEQYF. The CDR3, as DNA: TGTGCCTGGACCGGGGACAAGCTTTACGAGCAGTACTTC.